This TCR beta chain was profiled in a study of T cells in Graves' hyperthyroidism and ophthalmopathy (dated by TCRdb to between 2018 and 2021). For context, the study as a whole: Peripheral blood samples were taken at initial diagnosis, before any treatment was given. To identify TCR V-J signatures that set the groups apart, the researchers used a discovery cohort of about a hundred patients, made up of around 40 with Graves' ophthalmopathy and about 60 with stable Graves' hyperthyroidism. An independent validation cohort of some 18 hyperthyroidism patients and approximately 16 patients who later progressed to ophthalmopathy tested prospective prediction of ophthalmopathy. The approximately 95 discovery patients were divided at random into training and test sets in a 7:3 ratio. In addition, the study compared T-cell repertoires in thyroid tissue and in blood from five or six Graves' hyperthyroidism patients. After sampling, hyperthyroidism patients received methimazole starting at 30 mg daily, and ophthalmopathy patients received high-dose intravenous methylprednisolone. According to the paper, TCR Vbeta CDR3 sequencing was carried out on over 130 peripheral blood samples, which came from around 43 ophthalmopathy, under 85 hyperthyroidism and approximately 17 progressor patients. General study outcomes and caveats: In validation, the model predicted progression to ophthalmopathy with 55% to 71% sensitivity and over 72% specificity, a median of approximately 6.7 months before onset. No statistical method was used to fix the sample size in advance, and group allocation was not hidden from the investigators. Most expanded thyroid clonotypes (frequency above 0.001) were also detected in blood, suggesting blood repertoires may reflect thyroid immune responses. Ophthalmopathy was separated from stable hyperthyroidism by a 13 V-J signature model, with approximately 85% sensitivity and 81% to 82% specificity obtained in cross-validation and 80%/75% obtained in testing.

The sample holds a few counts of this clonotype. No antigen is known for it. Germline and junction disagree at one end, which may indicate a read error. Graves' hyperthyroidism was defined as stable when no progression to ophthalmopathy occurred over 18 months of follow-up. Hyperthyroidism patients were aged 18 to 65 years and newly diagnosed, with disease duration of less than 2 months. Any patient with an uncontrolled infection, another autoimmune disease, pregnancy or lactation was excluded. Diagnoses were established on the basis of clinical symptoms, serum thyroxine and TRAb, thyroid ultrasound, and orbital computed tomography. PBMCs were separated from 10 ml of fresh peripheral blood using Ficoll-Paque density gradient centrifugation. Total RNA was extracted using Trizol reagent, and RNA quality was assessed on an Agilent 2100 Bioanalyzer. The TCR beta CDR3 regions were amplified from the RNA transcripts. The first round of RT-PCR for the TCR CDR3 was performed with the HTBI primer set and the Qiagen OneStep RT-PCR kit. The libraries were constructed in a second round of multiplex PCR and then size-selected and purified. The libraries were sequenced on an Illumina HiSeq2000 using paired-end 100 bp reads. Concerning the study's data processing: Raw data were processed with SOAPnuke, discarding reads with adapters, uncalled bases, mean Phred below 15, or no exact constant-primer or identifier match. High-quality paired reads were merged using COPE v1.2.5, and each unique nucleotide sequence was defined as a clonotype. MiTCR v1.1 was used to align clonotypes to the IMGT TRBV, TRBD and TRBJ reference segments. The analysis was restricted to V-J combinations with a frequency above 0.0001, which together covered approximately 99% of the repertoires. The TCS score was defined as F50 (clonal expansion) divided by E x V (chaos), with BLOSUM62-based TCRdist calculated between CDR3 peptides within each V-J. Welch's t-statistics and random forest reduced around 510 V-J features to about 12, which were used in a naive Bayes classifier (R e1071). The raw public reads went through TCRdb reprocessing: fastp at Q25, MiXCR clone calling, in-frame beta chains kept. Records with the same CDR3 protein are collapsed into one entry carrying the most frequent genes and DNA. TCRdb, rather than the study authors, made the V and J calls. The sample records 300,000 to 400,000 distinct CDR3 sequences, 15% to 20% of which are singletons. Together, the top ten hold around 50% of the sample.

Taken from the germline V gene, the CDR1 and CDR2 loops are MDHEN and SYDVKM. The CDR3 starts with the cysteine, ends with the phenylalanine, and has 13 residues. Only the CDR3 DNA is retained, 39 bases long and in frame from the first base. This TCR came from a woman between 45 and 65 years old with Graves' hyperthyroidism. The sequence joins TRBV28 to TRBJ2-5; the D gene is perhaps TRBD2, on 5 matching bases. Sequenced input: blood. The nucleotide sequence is TGTGCCAGCAGGTCCCCTTGGGGAGAGACCCAGTGCTTC. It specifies CASRSPWGETQCF.